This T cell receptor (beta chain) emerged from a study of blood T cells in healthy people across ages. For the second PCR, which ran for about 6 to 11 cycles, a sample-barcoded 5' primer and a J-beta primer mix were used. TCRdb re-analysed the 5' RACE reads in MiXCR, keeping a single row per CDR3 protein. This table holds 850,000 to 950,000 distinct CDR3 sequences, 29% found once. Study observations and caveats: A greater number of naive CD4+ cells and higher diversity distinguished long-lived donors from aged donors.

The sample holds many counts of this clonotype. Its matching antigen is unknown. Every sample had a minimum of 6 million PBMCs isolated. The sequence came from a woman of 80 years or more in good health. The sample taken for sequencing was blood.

The CDR3: CASSSRGGGAPETQYF. The DNA for the CDR3 is TGTGCCAGCAGCAGTCGAGGCGGGGGGGCCCCGGAGACCCAGTACTTC. The chain couples TRBV21-1 to TRBJ2-5; the table's D call of TRBD2 was not tested on the DNA. TRBV21-1 is flagged as a pseudogene. The CDR3 sequence is 16 residues long.